This TCR beta chain was captured by sequencing in a study of cytotoxic CD8 clonotypes in ibrutinib-treated CLL. The CDR3 length is 15 residues. The V and J ends lost 3 bases and 7 bases, in that order; junction bases with no gene match: 7. CDR1 and CDR2 from the germline V gene are MDHEN and SYDVKM. The method was immunoSEQ multiplex PCR; TCRdb's version includes in-frame clones alone and lacks a portion of them. The table includes 200,000 to 250,000 clones, roughly 65% detected once. Sequenced material: PBMCs, taken after 12 months of ibrutinib treatment. This sequence originates from a human donor with chronic lymphocytic leukemia. The V gene is TRBV28, the J gene TRBJ2-2; 8 nucleotides line up with TRBD1. CDR3 DNA: TGTGCCAGCAGTTTTTGGCAGGGGGCGGGCGGGGAGCTGTTTTTT. This gives the protein CASSFWQGAGGELFF.